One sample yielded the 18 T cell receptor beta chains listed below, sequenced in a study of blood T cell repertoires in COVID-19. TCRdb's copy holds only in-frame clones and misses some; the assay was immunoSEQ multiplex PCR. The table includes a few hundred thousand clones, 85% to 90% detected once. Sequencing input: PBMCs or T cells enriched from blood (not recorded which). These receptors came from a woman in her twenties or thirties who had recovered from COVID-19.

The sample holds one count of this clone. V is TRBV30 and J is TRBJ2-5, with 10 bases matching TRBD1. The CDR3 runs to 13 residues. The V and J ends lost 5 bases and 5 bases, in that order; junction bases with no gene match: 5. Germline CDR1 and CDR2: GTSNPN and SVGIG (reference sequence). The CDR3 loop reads CAWWTGGRETQYF. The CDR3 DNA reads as TGTGCCTGGTGGACAGGGGGTCGGGAGACCCAGTACTTC. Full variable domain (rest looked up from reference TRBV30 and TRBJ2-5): SQTIHQWPATLVQPVGSPLSLECTVEGTSNPNLYWYRQAAGRGLQLLFYSVGIGQISSEVPQNLSASRPQDRQFILSSKKLLLSDSGFYLCAWWTGGRETQYFGPGTRLLVL.

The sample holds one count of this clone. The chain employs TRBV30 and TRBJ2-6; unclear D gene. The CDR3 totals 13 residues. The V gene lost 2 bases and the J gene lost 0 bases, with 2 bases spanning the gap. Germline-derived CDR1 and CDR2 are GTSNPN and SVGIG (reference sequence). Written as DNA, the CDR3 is TGTGCCTGGAGTCTCTCTGGGGCCAACGTCCTGACTTTC. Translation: CAWSLSGANVLTF.

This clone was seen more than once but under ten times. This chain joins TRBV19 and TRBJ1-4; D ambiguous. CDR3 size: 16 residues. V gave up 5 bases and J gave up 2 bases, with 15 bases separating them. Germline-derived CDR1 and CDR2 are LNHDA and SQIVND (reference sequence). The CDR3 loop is CASSSGRRVTNEKLFF. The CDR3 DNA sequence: TGTGCCAGTAGTTCCGGACGGAGGGTCACTAATGAAAAACTGTTTTTT.

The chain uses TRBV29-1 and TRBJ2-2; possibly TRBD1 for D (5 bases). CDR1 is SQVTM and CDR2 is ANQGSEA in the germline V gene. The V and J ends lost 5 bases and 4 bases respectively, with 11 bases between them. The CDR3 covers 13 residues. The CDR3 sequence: CSVLGVGTGELFF. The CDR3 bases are TGCAGCGTTTTAGGGGTTGGCACCGGGGAGCTGTTTTTT.

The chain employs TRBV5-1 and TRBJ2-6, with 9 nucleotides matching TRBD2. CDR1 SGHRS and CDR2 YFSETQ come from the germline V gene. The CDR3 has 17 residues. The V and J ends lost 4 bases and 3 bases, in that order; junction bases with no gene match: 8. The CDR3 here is CASSVSGRSGGANVLTF. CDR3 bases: TGCGCCAGCAGCGTTAGCGGGAGATCGGGTGGGGCCAACGTCCTGACTTTC.

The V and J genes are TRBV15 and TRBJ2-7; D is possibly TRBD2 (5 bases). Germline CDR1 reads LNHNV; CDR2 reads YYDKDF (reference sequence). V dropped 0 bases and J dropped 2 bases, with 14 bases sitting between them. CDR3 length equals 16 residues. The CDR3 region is CATSRDPGGFTYEQYF. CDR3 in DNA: TGTGCCACCAGCAGAGATCCTGGCGGGTTTACCTACGAGCAGTACTTC.

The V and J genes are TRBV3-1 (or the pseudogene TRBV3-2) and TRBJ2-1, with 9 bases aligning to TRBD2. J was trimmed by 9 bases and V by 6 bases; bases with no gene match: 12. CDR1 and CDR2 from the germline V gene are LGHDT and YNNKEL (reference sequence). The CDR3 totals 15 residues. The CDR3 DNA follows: TGTGCCAGCAGGCCACCCAGCGGGAGGCGAGGTGAGCAGTTCTTC. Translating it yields CASRPPSGRRGEQFF.

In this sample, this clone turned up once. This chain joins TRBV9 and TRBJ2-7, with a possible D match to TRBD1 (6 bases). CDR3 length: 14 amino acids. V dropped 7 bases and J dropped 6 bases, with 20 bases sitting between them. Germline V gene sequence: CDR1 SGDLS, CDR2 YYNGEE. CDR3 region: CASHRERTGCEQYF. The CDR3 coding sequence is TGTGCCAGCCACAGGGAGAGGACTGGGTGCGAGCAGTACTTC.

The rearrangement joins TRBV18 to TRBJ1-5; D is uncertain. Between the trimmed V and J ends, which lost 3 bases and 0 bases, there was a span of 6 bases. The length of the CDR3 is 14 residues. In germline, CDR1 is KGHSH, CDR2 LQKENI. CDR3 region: CASSPEGSNQPQHF. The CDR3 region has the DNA TGTGCCAGCTCACCGGAGGGTAGCAATCAGCCCCAGCATTTT.

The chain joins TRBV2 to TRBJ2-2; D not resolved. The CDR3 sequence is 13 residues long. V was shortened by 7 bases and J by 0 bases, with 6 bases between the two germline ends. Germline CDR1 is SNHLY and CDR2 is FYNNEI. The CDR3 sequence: CASTAANTGELFF. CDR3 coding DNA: TGTGCCAGCACGGCGGCGAACACCGGGGAGCTGTTTTTT. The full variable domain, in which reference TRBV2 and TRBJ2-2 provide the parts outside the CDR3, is EPEVTQTPSHQVTQMGQEVILRCVPISNHLYFYWYRQILGQKVEFLVSFYNNEISEKSEIFDDQFSVERPDGSNFTLKIRSTKLEDSAMYFCASTAANTGELFFGEGSRLTVL.

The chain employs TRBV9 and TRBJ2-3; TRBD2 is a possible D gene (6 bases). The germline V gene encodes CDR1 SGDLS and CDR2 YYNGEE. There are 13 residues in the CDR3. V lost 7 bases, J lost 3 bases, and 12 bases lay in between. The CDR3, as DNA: TGTGCCAGCGGCTGGGGACTGACAGATACGCAGTATTTT. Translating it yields CASGWGLTDTQYF.

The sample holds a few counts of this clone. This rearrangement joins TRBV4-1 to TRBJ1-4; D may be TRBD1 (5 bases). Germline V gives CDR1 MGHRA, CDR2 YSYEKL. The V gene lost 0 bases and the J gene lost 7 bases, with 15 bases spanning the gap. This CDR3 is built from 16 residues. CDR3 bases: TGCGCCAGCAGCCAAGAGTGGGGCGGGGGGATTGAAAAACTGTTTTTT. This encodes CASSQEWGGGIEKLFF.

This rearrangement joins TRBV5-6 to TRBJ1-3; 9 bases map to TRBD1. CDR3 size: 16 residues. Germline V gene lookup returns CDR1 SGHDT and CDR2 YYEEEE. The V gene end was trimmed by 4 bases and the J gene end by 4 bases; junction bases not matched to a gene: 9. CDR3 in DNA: TGTGCCAGCAGCGAATCGGGACAGGGCGCCGGAAACACCATATATTTT. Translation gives CASSESGQGAGNTIYF. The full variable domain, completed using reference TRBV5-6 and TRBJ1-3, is DAGVTQSPTHLIKTRGQQVTLRCSPKSGHDTVSWYQQALGQGPQFIFQYYEEEERQRGNFPDRFSGHQFPNYSSELNVNALLLGDSALYLCASSESGQGAGNTIYFGEGSWLTVV.

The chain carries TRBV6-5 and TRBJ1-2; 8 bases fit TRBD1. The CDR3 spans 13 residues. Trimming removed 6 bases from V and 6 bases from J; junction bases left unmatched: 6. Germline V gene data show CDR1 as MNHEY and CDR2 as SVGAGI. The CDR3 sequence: CASSRTGNDGYTF. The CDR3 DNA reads TGTGCCAGCAGCAGGACAGGGAACGATGGCTACACCTTC.

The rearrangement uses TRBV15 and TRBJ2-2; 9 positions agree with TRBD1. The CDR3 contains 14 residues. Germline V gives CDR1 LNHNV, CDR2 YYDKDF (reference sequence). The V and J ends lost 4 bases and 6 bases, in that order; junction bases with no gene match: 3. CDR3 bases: TGTGCCACCAGCACCGACAGGGGGTCCGGGGAGCTGTTTTTT. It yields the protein CATSTDRGSGELFF.

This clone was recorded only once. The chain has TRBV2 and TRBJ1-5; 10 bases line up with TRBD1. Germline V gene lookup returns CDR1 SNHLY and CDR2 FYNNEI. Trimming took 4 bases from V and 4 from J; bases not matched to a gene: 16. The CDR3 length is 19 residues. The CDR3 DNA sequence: TGTGCCAGCAGTGTCCCGACAGGGGGCGCTGGGCCAAGAAATCAGCCCCAGCATTTT. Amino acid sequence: CASSVPTGGAGPRNQPQHF.

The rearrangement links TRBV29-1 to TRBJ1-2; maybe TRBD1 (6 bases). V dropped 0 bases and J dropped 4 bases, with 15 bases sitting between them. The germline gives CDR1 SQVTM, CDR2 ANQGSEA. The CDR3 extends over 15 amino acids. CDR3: CSVEDRGGYGYGYTF. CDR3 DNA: TGCAGCGTTGAAGATCGGGGGGGCTATGGCTATGGCTACACCTTC.

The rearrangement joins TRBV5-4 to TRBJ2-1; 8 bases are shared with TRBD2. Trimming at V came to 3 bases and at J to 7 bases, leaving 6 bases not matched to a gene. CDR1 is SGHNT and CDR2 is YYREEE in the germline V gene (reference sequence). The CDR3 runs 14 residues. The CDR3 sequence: CASSSRGAGNEQFF. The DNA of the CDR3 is TGTGCCAGCAGCTCGCGGGGGGCTGGGAATGAGCAGTTCTTC.